This entry is about one T cell receptor beta chain. The antigen is unknown. Some clones are missing from TCRdb's copy, which holds only in-frame ones; the method was immunoSEQ multiplex PCR. The sample has around 450,000 clones, roughly nine tenths seen once; the top ten hold about 2.7%. This record belongs to a study of Ad26.COV2.S vaccination and SARS-CoV-2 variants. Looking at the study overall: The vaccine Ad26.COV2.S was put into the muscle once, or twice with 56 days between.

The CDR3 sequence is 13 residues long. V lost 2 bases to trimming and J lost 6 bases, with 10 bases between them. Germline V gene data show CDR1 as SEHNR and CDR2 as FQNEAQ (reference sequence). Treatment meaning: around 19 received Ad26.COV2.S at low or high dose, single or two shots; roughly five received placebo; per-sample allocation not given. Material that was analyzed had been drawn on day 63 after the first vaccine or placebo injection. Donation was by an adult aged 18-55 years who was in Boston. Overall study results and limits: Marked by substantial breadth, spike-specific CD8+ and CD4+ T cell responses were reportedly seen after vaccination.

The receptor was derived from a person aged 18-65 years who received the Ad26.COV2.S COVID-19 vaccine or a placebo. The rearrangement links TRBV7-9 to TRBJ1-2; no clear D. The specimen comprised peripheral blood, sampled in a trial of Ad26.COV2.S vaccine versus placebo. CDR3 nucleotide sequence: TGTGCCAGCAGCTTACTGGCTGGGAATGGCTACACCTTC. This codes for CASSLLAGNGYTF.